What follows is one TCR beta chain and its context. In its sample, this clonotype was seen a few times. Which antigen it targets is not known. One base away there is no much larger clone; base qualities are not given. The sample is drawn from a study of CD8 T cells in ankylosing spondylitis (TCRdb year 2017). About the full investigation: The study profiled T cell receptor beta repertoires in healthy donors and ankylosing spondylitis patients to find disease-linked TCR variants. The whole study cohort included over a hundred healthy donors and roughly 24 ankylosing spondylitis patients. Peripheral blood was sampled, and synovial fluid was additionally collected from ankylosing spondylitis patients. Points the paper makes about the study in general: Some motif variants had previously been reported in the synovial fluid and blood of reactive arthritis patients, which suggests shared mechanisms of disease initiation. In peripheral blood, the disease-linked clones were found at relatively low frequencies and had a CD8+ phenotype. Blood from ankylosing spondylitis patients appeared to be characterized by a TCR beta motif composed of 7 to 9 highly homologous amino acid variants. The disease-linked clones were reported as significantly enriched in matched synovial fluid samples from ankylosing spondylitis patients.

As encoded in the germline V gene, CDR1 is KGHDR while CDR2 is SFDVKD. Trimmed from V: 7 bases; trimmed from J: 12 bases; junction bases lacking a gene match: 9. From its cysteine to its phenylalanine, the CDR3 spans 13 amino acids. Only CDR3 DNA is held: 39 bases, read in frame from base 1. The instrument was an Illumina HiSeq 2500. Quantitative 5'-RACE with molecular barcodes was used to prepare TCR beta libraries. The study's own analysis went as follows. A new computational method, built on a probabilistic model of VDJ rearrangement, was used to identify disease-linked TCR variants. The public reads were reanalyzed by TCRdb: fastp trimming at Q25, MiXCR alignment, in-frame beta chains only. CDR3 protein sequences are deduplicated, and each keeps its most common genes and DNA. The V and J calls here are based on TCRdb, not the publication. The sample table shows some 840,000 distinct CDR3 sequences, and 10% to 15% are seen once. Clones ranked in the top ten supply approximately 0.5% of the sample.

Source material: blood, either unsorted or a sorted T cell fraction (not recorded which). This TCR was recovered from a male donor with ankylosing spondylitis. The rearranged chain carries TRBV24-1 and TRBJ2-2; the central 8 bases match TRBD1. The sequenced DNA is TGTGCCACCAGGCCTCGGACAGGGTCAAAGCTGTTTTTT. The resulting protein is CATRPRTGSKLFF.